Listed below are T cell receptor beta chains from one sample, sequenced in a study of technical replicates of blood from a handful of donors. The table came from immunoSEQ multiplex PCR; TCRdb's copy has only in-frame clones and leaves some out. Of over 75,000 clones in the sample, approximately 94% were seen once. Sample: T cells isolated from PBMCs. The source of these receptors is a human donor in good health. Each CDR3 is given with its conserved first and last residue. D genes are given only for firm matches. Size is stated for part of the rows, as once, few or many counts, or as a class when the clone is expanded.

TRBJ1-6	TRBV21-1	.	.	CASSKVGGATLLPLHF	TGTGCCAGCAGCAAAGTCGGGGGGGCTACCCTACTACCCCTCCACTTT
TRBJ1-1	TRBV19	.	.	CASSIGRLNTEAFF	TGTGCCAGTAGTATCGGTCGGTTAAACACTGAAGCTTTCTTT
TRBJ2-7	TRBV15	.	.	CATRLDSLVGEQYF	TGTGCCACCAGATTGGACAGCCTGGTGGGAGAGCAGTACTTC
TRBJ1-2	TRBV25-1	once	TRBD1	CASSLRRGRRCF	TGTGCCAGCAGTTTACGGAGGGGGCGCCGGTGTTTC
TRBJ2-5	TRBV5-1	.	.	CASSSPGWETQYF	TGCGCCAGCAGCTCCCCAGGGTGGGAGACCCAGTACTTC
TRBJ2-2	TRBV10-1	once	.	CASLTQGWHTGELFF	TGCGCCAGCCTGACTCAGGGGTGGCACACCGGGGAGCTGTTTTTT
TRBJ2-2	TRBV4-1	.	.	CASSQDKTRAGELFF	TGCGCCAGCAGCCAAGATAAGACTAGGGCCGGGGAGCTGTTTTTT
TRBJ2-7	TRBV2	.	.	CASSRVKYEQYF	TGTGCCAGCAGCCGGGTTAAATACGAGCAGTACTTC
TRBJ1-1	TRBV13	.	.	CASSLRGSTTEAFF	TGTGCCAGCAGCTTGAGGGGGTCGACCACTGAAGCTTTCTTT
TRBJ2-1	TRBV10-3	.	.	CAISGLGVSSYNEQFF	TGTGCCATCAGTGGATTAGGGGTAAGCTCCTACAATGAGCAGTTCTTC
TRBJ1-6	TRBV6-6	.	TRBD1	CASSSTGGEGSPLHF	TGTGCCAGCAGTTCGACAGGGGGCGAAGGTTCACCCCTCCACTTT
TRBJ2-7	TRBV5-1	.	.	CASSLTSGYGYEQYF	TGCGCCAGCAGCTTGACGTCGGGATACGGCTACGAGCAGTACTTC
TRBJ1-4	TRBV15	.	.	CATSRAGNEKLFF	TGTGCCACCAGCAGAGCAGGGAATGAAAAACTGTTTTTT
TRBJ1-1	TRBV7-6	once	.	CASSSQPGVNTEAFF	TGTGCCAGCAGCTCCCAACCCGGGGTGAACACTGAAGCTTTCTTT
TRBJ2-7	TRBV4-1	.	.	CASSQAQGLYEQYF	TGCGCCAGCAGCCAAGCGCAGGGGCTCTACGAGCAGTACTTC
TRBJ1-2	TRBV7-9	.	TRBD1	CASSATGTGASGYTF	TGTGCCAGCAGCGCAACCGGGACAGGGGCCTCTGGCTACACCTTC
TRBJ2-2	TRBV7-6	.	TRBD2	CASGIGTSADGELFF	TGTGCCAGCGGGATCGGGACTAGTGCGGACGGGGAGCTGTTTTTT
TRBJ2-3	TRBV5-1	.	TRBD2	CASSTSSGGLDTQYF	TGCGCCAGCAGCACCTCTAGCGGGGGTCTGGATACGCAGTATTTT
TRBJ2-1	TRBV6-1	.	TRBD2	CASILAGHPPNEQFF	TGTGCCAGCATCCTAGCGGGACACCCCCCCAATGAGCAGTTCTTC
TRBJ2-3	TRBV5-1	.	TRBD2	CASSLAGLAGSVDTQYF	TGCGCCAGCAGCTTGGCGGGGCTAGCGGGGTCCGTAGATACGCAGTATTTT
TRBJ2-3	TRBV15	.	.	CATSRGDADTQYF	TGTGCCACCAGCAGGGGCGACGCAGATACGCAGTATTTT
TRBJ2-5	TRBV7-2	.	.	CASSLLFGDHDF	TGTGCCAGCAGCTTACTCTTCGGGGATCACGACTTC
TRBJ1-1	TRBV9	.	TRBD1	CASSVVGQVGFGEAFF	TGTGCCAGCAGCGTAGTAGGACAGGTGGGTTTTGGTGAAGCTTTCTTT
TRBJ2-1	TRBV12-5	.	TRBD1	CASGWTRDRDYNEQFF	TGTGCTAGTGGTTGGACCCGGGACAGGGATTACAATGAGCAGTTCTTC
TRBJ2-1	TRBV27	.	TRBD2	CASSSLAGGNAYNEQFF	TGTGCCAGCAGTTCACTAGCGGGAGGCAACGCCTACAATGAGCAGTTCTTC
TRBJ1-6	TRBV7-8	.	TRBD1	CASGTGGNSPLHF	TGTGCCAGCGGGACAGGGGGTAATTCACCCCTCCACTTT
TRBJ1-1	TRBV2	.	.	CASSEALRGRNTEAFF	TGTGCCAGCAGTGAAGCGCTCAGGGGCCGTAACACTGAAGCTTTCTTT
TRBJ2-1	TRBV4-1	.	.	CASSQVVRLPGEDNEQFF	TGCGCCAGCAGCCAAGTGGTCCGATTGCCGGGGGAAGACAATGAGCAGTTCTTC
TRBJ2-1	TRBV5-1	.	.	CASSLIDEQFF	TGCGCCAGCAGCTTAATCGATGAGCAGTTCTTC
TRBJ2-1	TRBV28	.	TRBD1	CASSKVDRDDNEQFF	TGTGCCAGCAGTAAAGTGGACAGGGACGACAATGAGCAGTTCTTC
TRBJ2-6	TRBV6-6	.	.	CASTGTIRSGANVLTF	TGTGCCAGCACGGGAACGATTCGCTCTGGGGCCAACGTCCTGACTTTC
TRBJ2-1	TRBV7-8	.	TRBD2	CASSLETSGDNEQFF	TGTGCCAGCAGCTTGGAGACTAGCGGTGACAATGAGCAGTTCTTC
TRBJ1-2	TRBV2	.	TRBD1	CASGVTGIGGYTF	TGTGCCAGCGGCGTGACAGGGATTGGAGGCTACACCTTC
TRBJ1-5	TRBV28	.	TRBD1	CASSPVETGDNQPQHF	TGTGCCAGCAGTCCCGTTGAGACAGGGGATAACCAGCCCCAGCATTTT
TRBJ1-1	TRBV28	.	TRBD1	CASGDRGHTEAFF	TGTGCCAGCGGGGACAGGGGGCACACTGAAGCTTTCTTT
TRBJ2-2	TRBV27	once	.	CASSGSWGAGELFF	TGTGCCAGCAGTGGGAGTTGGGGGGCCGGGGAGCTGTTTTTT
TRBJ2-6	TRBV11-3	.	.	CASSLRGWAGANVLTF	TGTGCCAGCAGCTTACGGGGTTGGGCTGGGGCCAACGTCCTGACTTTC